Shown below are 29 T cell receptor beta chains from a single sample sequenced in a study of identifying expanded T cells in peripheral blood. Method: immunoSEQ multiplex PCR; TCRdb's copy keeps in-frame clones and lacks some. The sample contains tens of thousands of clones, over 80% of which appear only once. Input material: blood. The receptors come from a person aged 18 to 69 in good health.

A few counts support this clone. This chain uses TRBV9 with TRBJ1-5, with D tentatively TRBD1 (5 bases). The V end lost 0 bases, the J end lost 5 bases, and 12 bases lay between the germline ends. Germline values: CDR1 SGDLS, CDR2 YYNGEE. The CDR3 runs 15 residues. The CDR3 DNA is TGTGCCAGCAGCGTAGCGGGACGGATAGATCAGCCCCAGCATTTT. The encoded protein is CASSVAGRIDQPQHF.

The chain has TRBV6-5 and TRBJ2-2; D gene unclear. The CDR3 length is 16 residues. Trimming removed 0 bases from V and 0 bases from J, with 8 bases in between. Looked up from germline, CDR1 is MNHEY and CDR2 is SVGAGI. The CDR3 protein is CASSYSRTANTGELFF. CDR3 DNA sequence: TGTGCCAGCAGTTACTCGAGAACGGCGAACACCGGGGAGCTGTTTTTT.

As regards this clone: Other DNA sequences within the sample encode an identical CDR3. The V call is TRBV7-2, the J call TRBJ1-5; TRBD1 matches at 10 bases. The CDR3 is made up of 15 amino acids. Germline CDR1 is SGHTA and CDR2 is FQGNSA. V dropped 2 bases and J dropped 5; count of bases not matched to a gene: 3. CDR3 nucleotide sequence: TGTGCCAGCAGCTTAAGGACAGGGGGGGATCAGCCCCAGCATTTT. Encoded protein: CASSLRTGGDQPQHF.

The chain recombines TRBV6-6 with TRBJ1-3; D remains ambiguous. Germline CDR1 and CDR2: MNHNY and SVGAGI (reference sequence). V was trimmed by 7 bases and J by 6 bases, leaving 10 bases between them. The CDR3 runs to 12 residues. The CDR3 DNA is TGTGCCAGCACCCCGGGAGTAAACACCATATATTTT. It specifies CASTPGVNTIYF.

This clone was recorded only once. The CDR3 reads CASSLGDRDTYEQYF. The CDR3 DNA sequence: TGTGCCAGCAGCTTGGGAGACCGAGACACCTACGAGCAGTACTTC. This chain uses TRBV5-4 with TRBJ2-7, with D unclear. The V and J ends lost 0 bases and 2 bases respectively, with 12 bases between them. Per the germline V gene, CDR1 is SGHNT and CDR2 is YYREEE (reference sequence). This CDR3 has 15 amino acids. Using reference TRBV5-4 and TRBJ2-7 for the parts outside the CDR3, the full variable domain is ETGVTQSPTHLIKTRGQQVTLRCSSQSGHNTVSWYQQALGQGPQFIFQYYREEENGRGNFPPRFSGLQFPNYSSELNVNALELDDSALYLCASSLGDRDTYEQYFGPGTRLTVT.

V and J are TRBV15 and TRBJ1-5; TRBD1 is a possible D gene (5 bases). The CDR3 consists of 16 residues. Germline V lookup: CDR1 LNHNV, CDR2 YYDKDF (reference sequence). The germline V and J ends were trimmed by 1 base and 4 bases, with 14 bases remaining between them. In nucleotides, the CDR3 is TGTGCCACCAGCAGAGTTGGGGCAGGGCGAAATCAGCCCCAGCATTTT. Protein product: CATSRVGAGRNQPQHF.

V is TRBV28 and J is TRBJ2-3, with 7 bases aligning to TRBD2. This CDR3 contains 16 residues. V trimming: 2 bases; J trimming: 6 bases; junction bases outside the gene matches: 11. Germline CDR1 reads MDHEN; CDR2 reads SYDVKM. Here the CDR3 reads CASSLRGTTFVDTQYF. CDR3 DNA sequence: TGTGCCAGCAGTTTAAGAGGGACTACTTTCGTGGATACGCAGTATTTT.

There are a few counts of this clone. The V call is TRBV4-3, the J call TRBJ2-3; TRBD2 agrees at 11 bases. The germline CDR1 and CDR2 sequences are LGHNA and YSLEER. V dropped 4 bases and J dropped 6; count of bases not matched to a gene: 6. This CDR3 contains 15 residues. The CDR3 is CASSPRASGRDTQYF. DNA for the CDR3: TGCGCCAGCAGCCCTCGGGCTAGCGGGAGGGATACGCAGTATTTT.

The rearrangement links TRBV6-1 to TRBJ2-5; 7 positions agree with TRBD1. This CDR3 region has 15 residues. V lost 5 bases, J lost 1 base, and 7 bases stayed unmatched. The germline CDR1 and CDR2 sequences are MNHNS and SASEGT. The CDR3 spells CASSLQGYSQETQYF. The CDR3 bases are TGTGCCAGCAGTTTACAGGGGTATAGCCAAGAGACCCAGTACTTC.

The J gene is TRBJ2-7, the V gene TRBV19, with 10 nucleotides matching TRBD1. Germline CDR1 reads LNHDA; CDR2 reads SQIVND (reference sequence). The CDR3 contains 15 residues. After removal of 3 bases from V and 2 bases from J, the junction contained 4 bases not matched to a gene. This chain's CDR3 is CASSIPGQGTYEQYF. The CDR3 nucleotides read TGTGCCAGTAGTATTCCGGGACAGGGGACCTACGAGCAGTACTTC.

The V and J genes are TRBV5-4 and TRBJ1-4; TRBD1 agrees at 9 bases. Germline V gene sequence: CDR1 SGHNT, CDR2 YYREEE (reference sequence). Trimming took 4 bases from V and 8 from J; bases not matched to a gene: 6. This CDR3 has 14 residues. CDR3 protein: CASSPDRGDEKLFF. CDR3 in DNA: TGTGCCAGCAGCCCAGACAGGGGGGACGAAAAACTGTTTTTT. The entire variable domain, with the rest obtained from reference TRBV5-4 and TRBJ1-4, is as follows: ETGVTQSPTHLIKTRGQQVTLRCSSQSGHNTVSWYQQALGQGPQFIFQYYREEENGRGNFPPRFSGLQFPNYSSELNVNALELDDSALYLCASSPDRGDEKLFFGSGTQLSVL.

This clone was seen a single time. This chain connects TRBV9 to TRBJ2-1; 7 nucleotides line up with TRBD2. After removal of 2 bases from V and 4 bases from J, the junction contained 6 bases not matched to a gene. This CDR3 comprises 15 residues. Germline V gives CDR1 SGDLS, CDR2 YYNGEE. The CDR3 region is CASSVSPAGYNEQFF. The CDR3 DNA reads TGTGCCAGCAGCGTTTCTCCAGCGGGGTACAATGAGCAGTTCTTC.

The chain links TRBV20-1 to TRBJ2-7; weak D call: TRBD2 (6 bases). The CDR3 spans 11 residues. CDR1 is DFQATT and CDR2 is SNEGSKA in the germline V gene (reference sequence). Trimming removed 6 bases at V and 6 bases at J, with 12 bases between. The CDR3: CSAEQEGEQYF. The CDR3 DNA reads as TGCAGTGCCGAGCAGGAGGGCGAGCAGTACTTC.

V and J are TRBV30 and TRBJ2-5; D is unresolved. Trimming shortened V by 3 bases and J by 5 bases, and 13 bases separated the two germline ends. CDR1 is GTSNPN and CDR2 is SVGIG in the germline V gene (reference sequence). This CDR3 region has 13 residues. CDR3 sequence reads: CAWSDGAAETQYF. The CDR3 DNA reads as TGTGCCTGGAGCGACGGAGCCGCGGAGACCCAGTACTTC.

The rearrangement joins TRBV28 to TRBJ2-2; D unresolved. CDR3 length: 14 amino acids. Germline values: CDR1 MDHEN, CDR2 SYDVKM. V was pared by 7 bases and J by 4 bases, with 13 bases between. CDR3: CASNRQAGTGELFF. For the CDR3, the DNA is TGTGCCAGCAATCGGCAGGCAGGCACCGGGGAGCTGTTTTTT.

The chain employs TRBV5-1 and TRBJ2-2, with TRBD2 matching 9 bases. The V gene's germline CDR1 is SGHRS and CDR2 YFSETQ. V was pared by 1 base and J by 5 bases, with 3 bases of the junction left unmatched. The CDR3 totals 15 residues. As DNA, the CDR3 is TGCGCCAGCAGCTTGAGGCTAGCGGGAACCGGGGAGCTGTTTTTT. Translation: CASSLRLAGTGELFF. Looking up the rest from reference TRBV5-1 and TRBJ2-2 gives the full variable domain: KAGVTQTPRYLIKTRGQQVTLSCSPISGHRSVSWYQQTPGQGLQFLFEYFSETQRNKGNFPGRFSGRQFSNSRSEMNVSTLELGDSALYLCASSLRLAGTGELFFGEGSRLTVL.

This chain uses TRBV11-2 with TRBJ2-7; perhaps TRBD2 as D (6 bases). Looked up from germline, CDR1 is SGHAT and CDR2 is FQNNGV. The CDR3 totals 14 residues. V lost 2 bases and J lost 6, with 14 bases in between. CDR3 nucleotides: TGTGCCAGCAGCTTAACTAGCATCAAATTCGAGCAGTACTTC. Its translation is CASSLTSIKFEQYF.

In DNA form, the CDR3 reads TGTGCCAGCAGTTTGGGACTCTCCTACGAGCAGTACTTC. It yields the protein CASSLGLSYEQYF. The rearrangement links TRBV2 to TRBJ2-7, with D possibly being TRBD2 (6 bases). Between the trimmed V and J ends, which lost 5 bases and 0 bases, there was a span of 8 bases. The CDR3 covers 13 residues. CDR1 is SNHLY and CDR2 is FYNNEI in the germline V gene.

The gene calls are TRBV7-6 and TRBJ1-6, with 7 bases fitting TRBD1. The germline V gene encodes CDR1 SGHVS and CDR2 FNYEAQ. J was trimmed by 10 bases and V by 2 bases; bases with no gene match: 11. This CDR3 is built from 16 residues. The CDR3 DNA reads as TGTGCCAGCAGCTTAAGGGGGCCAGGGGGTGGATCACCCCTCCACTTT. Translation gives CASSLRGPGGGSPLHF.

CDR3 DNA sequence: TGCAGCGTTTACGGAGGGTCCTACGAGCAGTACTTC. Protein sequence: CSVYGGSYEQYF. This rearrangement joins TRBV29-1 to TRBJ2-7; tentative D call: TRBD2 (6 bases). The CDR3 totals 12 residues. Trimming stripped 5 bases from V and 1 base from J, with 9 bases between. Looked up from germline, CDR1 is SQVTM and CDR2 is ANQGSEA.

Concerning this clone itself: The sample carries other DNA sequences with the same CDR3. The V and J genes are TRBV6-5 and TRBJ1-1, with a tentative D call TRBD1 (5 bases). CDR1 and CDR2 (germline): MNHEY, SVGAGI. This CDR3 is built from 12 residues. The V gene lost 2 bases and the J gene lost 5 bases, with 6 bases spanning the gap. Here the CDR3 DNA reads TGTGCCAGCAGTTACGGGGGAACTGAAGCTTTCTTT. This gives the protein CASSYGGTEAFF.

The V and J genes are TRBV11-2 and TRBJ2-7; perhaps TRBD1 as D (5 bases). Germline lookup yields CDR1 SGHAT and CDR2 FQNNGV. Between the trimmed V and J ends, which lost 4 bases and 0 bases, there was a span of 13 bases. The CDR3 is made up of 15 amino acids. The CDR3 spells CASSYGATSSYEQYF. Here the CDR3 DNA reads TGTGCCAGCAGCTATGGGGCTACCTCCTCCTACGAGCAGTACTTC.

This rearrangement joins TRBV6-6 to TRBJ1-3, with TRBD1 matching over 9 bases. The CDR3 is 14 amino acids. The trim removed 5 bases at V and 4 bases at J, leaving 3 bases unmatched. Germline CDR1 is MNHNY and CDR2 is SVGAGI (reference sequence). This chain's CDR3 is CASSTGGGGNTIYF. The CDR3 DNA reads as TGTGCCAGCAGTACAGGGGGCGGGGGAAACACCATATATTTT.

V gene TRBV7-3 combines with J gene TRBJ2-1; TRBD2 agrees at 8 bases. This CDR3 region has 15 residues. V shed 0 bases, J shed 6 bases, and the junction held 4 bases outside the gene matches. Germline CDR1 and CDR2: SGHTA and FQGTGA. In DNA, the CDR3 is TGTGCCAGCAGCTTAACGCCGAGCGGGAGCAATGAGCAGTTCTTC. Encoded protein: CASSLTPSGSNEQFF. Combining the CDR3 with reference TRBV7-3 and TRBJ2-1 gives the whole variable domain GAGVSQTPSNKVTEKGKYVELRCDPISGHTALYWYRQSLGQGPEFLIYFQGTGAADDSGLPNDRFFAVRPEGSVSTLKIQRTERGDSAVYLCASSLTPSGSNEQFFGPGTRLTVL.

V is TRBV28 and J is TRBJ1-2, with 8 bases lining up with TRBD1. The trim removed 4 bases at V and 5 bases at J, leaving 6 bases unmatched. The CDR3 runs to 14 residues. The germline V gene encodes CDR1 MDHEN and CDR2 SYDVKM. The CDR3: CASSSNRGRYGYTF. CDR3 bases: TGTGCCAGCAGTTCCAACAGGGGGAGGTATGGCTACACCTTC.

This clone appeared a few times. The chain carries TRBV15 and TRBJ1-2, with D perhaps TRBD1 (6 bases). Germline assignment: CDR1 LNHNV and CDR2 YYDKDF (reference sequence). Between the trimmed V and J ends, which lost 0 bases and 2 bases, there was a span of 7 bases. The CDR3 contains 14 residues. CDR3 in DNA: TGTGCCACCAGCAGAGAAACAGGGAACTATGGCTACACCTTC. Amino acid sequence: CATSRETGNYGYTF.

This chain links TRBV7-2 with TRBJ2-7; 9 bases agree with TRBD2. The CDR3 contains 15 residues. V was clipped by 3 bases and J by 4 bases; unmatched bases: 7. Per the germline V gene, CDR1 is SGHTA and CDR2 is FQGNSA. The CDR3 here is CASSFTAGGRYEQYF. The CDR3 nucleotides are TGTGCCAGCAGCTTTACTGCGGGAGGGCGGTACGAGCAGTACTTC.

In this sample, this clone turned up a few times. The chain has TRBV6-5 and TRBJ1-5, with a weak D call TRBD1 (6 bases). CDR1 is MNHEY, CDR2 SVGAGI, per germline. Trimming removed 4 bases from V and 5 bases from J, with 12 bases in between. The CDR3 runs 14 residues. CDR3 in amino acids: CASSSGTPYQPQHF. The CDR3 DNA is TGTGCCAGCAGTTCCGGGACACCCTATCAGCCCCAGCATTTT.

This clone was counted a few times. The rearrangement uses TRBV6-5 and TRBJ1-2; D ambiguous. The CDR3 is 13 amino acids. Germline loops: CDR1 MNHEY, CDR2 SVGAGI. V lost 5 bases and J lost 2, with 9 bases in between. The CDR3 reads CASSQDGNYGYTF. CDR3 coding DNA: TGTGCCAGCAGTCAGGACGGGAACTATGGCTACACCTTC.